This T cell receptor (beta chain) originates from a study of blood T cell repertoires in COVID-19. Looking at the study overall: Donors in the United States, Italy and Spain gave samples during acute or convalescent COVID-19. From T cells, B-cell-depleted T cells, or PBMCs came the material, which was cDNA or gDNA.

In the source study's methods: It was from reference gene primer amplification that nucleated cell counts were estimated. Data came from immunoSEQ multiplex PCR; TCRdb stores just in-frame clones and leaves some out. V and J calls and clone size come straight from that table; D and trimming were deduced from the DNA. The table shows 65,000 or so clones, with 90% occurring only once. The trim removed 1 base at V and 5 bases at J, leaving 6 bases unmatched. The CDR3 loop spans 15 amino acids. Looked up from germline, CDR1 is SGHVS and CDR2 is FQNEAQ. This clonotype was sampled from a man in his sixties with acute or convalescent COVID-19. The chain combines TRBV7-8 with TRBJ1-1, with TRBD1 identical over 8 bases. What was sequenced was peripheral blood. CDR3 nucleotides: TGTGCCAGCAGCTTAGTGGGCAGGGGGCGTACTGAAGCTTTCTTT. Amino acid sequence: CASSLVGRGRTEAFF.